This passage covers 5 T cell receptor beta chains from one sample sequenced in a study of blood T cell repertoires in COVID-19. Profiling relied on immunoSEQ multiplex PCR, and the TCRdb table lists in-frame clones only, not all of them. The sample contains about 100,000 clones, about 80% of which appear only once. Sequencing input: peripheral blood. The receptors were gathered from a man in his 70s with active or convalescent COVID-19.

The chain uses TRBV5-4 and TRBJ2-7; 13 bases align to TRBD2. This CDR3 region has 15 residues. The germline V gene encodes CDR1 SGHNT and CDR2 YYREEE (reference sequence). Trimming at V came to 4 bases and at J to 3 bases, leaving 4 bases not matched to a gene. The CDR3 bases are TGTGCCAGCAGCGCGACTAGCGGGGGGTACTACGAGCAGTACTTC. Residues: CASSATSGGYYEQYF. The entire variable domain, with the rest obtained from reference TRBV5-4 and TRBJ2-7, is as follows: ETGVTQSPTHLIKTRGQQVTLRCSSQSGHNTVSWYQQALGQGPQFIFQYYREEENGRGNFPPRFSGLQFPNYSSELNVNALELDDSALYLCASSATSGGYYEQYFGPGTRLTVT.

V usage is TRBV5-1 and J usage is TRBJ2-1, with a tentative D call TRBD2 (6 bases). Germline V lookup: CDR1 SGHRS, CDR2 YFSETQ. Trimming left V 0 bases short and J 5 bases short, with 12 bases between. The CDR3 covers 15 residues. As DNA, the CDR3 is TGCGCCAGCAGCTTGGGGGGGGACCCCAACAATGAGCAGTTCTTC. It encodes CASSLGGDPNNEQFF.

The chain has TRBV19 and TRBJ1-4, with D tentatively TRBD1 (5 bases). The CDR3 runs to 13 residues. Germline lookup yields CDR1 LNHDA and CDR2 SQIVND (reference sequence). Trimming took off 3 bases at V and 7 bases at J, with 9 bases between the two ends. This chain's CDR3 is CASSISRAEKLFF. CDR3 in DNA: TGTGCCAGTAGTATTAGCAGGGCTGAAAAACTGTTTTTT. The whole variable domain, remainder taken from reference TRBV19 and TRBJ1-4, is DGGITQSPKYLFRKEGQNVTLSCEQNLNHDAMYWYRQDPGQGLRLIYYSQIVNDFQKGDIAEGYSVSREKKESFPLTVTSAQKNPTAFYLCASSISRAEKLFFGSGTQLSVL.

This chain links TRBV29-1 with TRBJ2-5; D remains ambiguous. Germline CDR1 is SQVTM and CDR2 is ANQGSEA. The length of the CDR3 is 10 residues. With 6 bases removed from V and 3 bases from J, the gap between germline ends came to 5 bases. CDR3 in DNA: TGCAGCGTGTTAAAAGAGACCCAGTACTTC. This translates into CSVLKETQYF.

V is TRBV3-1 (or the pseudogene TRBV3-2) and J is TRBJ1-4, with D hard to call. This CDR3 is built from 13 residues. The ends were cut back, 7 bases at V and 3 bases at J, with 9 bases in the middle. Germline V lookup: CDR1 LGHDT, CDR2 YNNKEL (reference sequence). CDR3 protein: CASTTRANEKLFF. The CDR3 nucleotides read TGTGCCAGCACCACGCGGGCTAATGAAAAACTGTTTTTT.